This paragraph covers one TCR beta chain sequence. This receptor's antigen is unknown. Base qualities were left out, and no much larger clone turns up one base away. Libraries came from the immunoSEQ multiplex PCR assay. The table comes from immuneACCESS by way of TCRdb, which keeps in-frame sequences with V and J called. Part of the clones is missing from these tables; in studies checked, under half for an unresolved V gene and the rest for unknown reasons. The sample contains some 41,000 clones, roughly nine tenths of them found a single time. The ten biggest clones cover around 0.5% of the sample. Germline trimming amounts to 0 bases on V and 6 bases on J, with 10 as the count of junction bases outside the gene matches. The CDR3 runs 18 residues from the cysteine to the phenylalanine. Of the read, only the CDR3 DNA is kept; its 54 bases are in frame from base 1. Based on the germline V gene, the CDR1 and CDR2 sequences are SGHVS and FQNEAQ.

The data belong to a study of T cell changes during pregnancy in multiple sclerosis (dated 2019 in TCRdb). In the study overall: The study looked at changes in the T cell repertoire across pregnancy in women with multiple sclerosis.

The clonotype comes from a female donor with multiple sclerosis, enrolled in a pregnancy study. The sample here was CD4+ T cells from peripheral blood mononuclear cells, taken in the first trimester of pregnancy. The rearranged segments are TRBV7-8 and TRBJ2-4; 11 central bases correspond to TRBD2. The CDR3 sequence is CASSLAPGLAGGANIQYF. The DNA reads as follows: TGTGCCAGCAGCTTAGCGCCAGGGCTAGCGGGAGGTGCAAACATTCAGTACTTC.